This record covers a single T cell receptor beta chain. Its antigen is undetermined. Produced via immunoSEQ multiplex PCR; TCRdb's table is partial and in-frame only. Of about 360,000 clones listed, 86% are singletons. This entry is derived from a study of cytomegalovirus exposure and HLA in healthy donors. The wider study: The approximately 130 validation repertoires were reported in a later analysis to have been generated on the same platform as the roughly 670 first-cohort repertoires.

Whole-study findings and limits: Altogether, some 170 TCR beta chains were recorded as cytomegalovirus-associated. Usually a TCR sequence was rare, but some public TCRs were found in many donors. The TCR clusters that emerged in the first cohort tended, a later analysis found, to co-occur in the approximately 110 validation repertoires.

V trimming: 5 bases; J trimming: 5 bases; junction bases outside the gene matches: 6. The CDR3 runs to 14 residues. Germline CDR1 is SGHTA and CDR2 is FQGTGA. The TCR originated in a woman aged 18 to 35 in good health and CMV-seronegative. The chain is built from TRBV7-3 and TRBJ2-3; 8 nucleotides agree with TRBD2. The material sequenced was PBMCs. CDR3 nucleotides: TGTGCCAGCAGCCGGAGCGGGAGTGGAGATACGCAGTATTTT. It yields the protein CASSRSGSGDTQYF.